A single sample is the source of the 5 T cell receptor beta chains below, sequenced in a study of blood T cells in healthy people across ages. A second about 7 to 11 cycle PCR used barcoded and J-beta primers. Via MiXCR, TCRdb re-called the 5' RACE reads, giving one row per CDR3 protein. Among approximately 900,000 distinct CDR3 sequences listed, about 28% were seen once. The same data also went into a second study, on T cells of mothers and their children.

What was sequenced was blood. Source of these receptors: a woman in her 40s in good health.

This clonotype was detected ten times or more. V usage is TRBV20-1 and J usage is TRBJ1-6; D ambiguous. V was shortened by 3 bases and J by 15 bases, with 12 bases between the two germline ends. The CDR3 is 11 amino acids. Germline loops: CDR1 DFQATT, CDR2 SNEGSKA (reference sequence). CDR3 region: CSARLSGLLHF. The CDR3 coding sequence is TGCAGTGCTAGGCTTTCGGGCCTCCTCCACTTT.

This clonotype was seen repeatedly, ten times or more. V is TRBV6-5 and J is TRBJ1-5; weak D call: TRBD1 (5 bases). The CDR3 has 15 amino acids. V was cut by 6 bases and J by 7 bases, with 19 bases left in between. Looked up from germline, CDR1 is MNHEY and CDR2 is SVGAGI. In DNA, the CDR3 is TGTGCCAGCAGCATCGCGGGCCAGGGAGGACAGCCCCAGCATTTT. Translation gives CASSIAGQGGQPQHF.

This clonotype was counted between two and nine times. The rearrangement uses TRBV5-1 and TRBJ1-5, with 7 bases matching TRBD1. Germline V gene data show CDR1 as SGHRS and CDR2 as YFSETQ. J was trimmed by 6 bases and V by 5 bases; bases with no gene match: 17. CDR3 size: 17 residues. The CDR3 sequence: CASRKFPTGTNSQPQHF. Here the CDR3 DNA reads TGCGCCAGCAGAAAGTTCCCGACAGGGACGAATAGTCAGCCCCAGCATTTT.

This clonotype was observed many times. This chain uses TRBV29-1 with TRBJ1-1; D is unresolved. Germline V gene data show CDR1 as SQVTM and CDR2 as ANQGSEA. The CDR3 is 13 residues long. The V gene lost 7 bases and the J gene lost 0 bases, with 12 bases spanning the gap. The CDR3 sequence: CSAFKELNTEAFF. The CDR3 DNA sequence: TGCAGCGCCTTCAAAGAGCTGAACACTGAAGCTTTCTTT.

This clonotype has a count of ten or more. This chain joins TRBV29-1 and TRBJ2-5, with D possibly being TRBD1 (5 bases). Trimming stripped 3 bases from V and 1 base from J, with 12 bases between. The CDR3 is 14 residues long. In germline, CDR1 is SQVTM, CDR2 ANQGSEA. CDR3 sequence: CSVELGQAQETQYF. CDR3 DNA sequence: TGCAGCGTTGAGCTTGGACAAGCCCAAGAGACCCAGTACTTC. The full variable domain, completed using reference TRBV29-1 and TRBJ2-5, is SAVISQKPSRDICQRGTSLTIQCQVDSQVTMMFWYRQQPGQSLTLIATANQGSEATYESGFVIDKFPISRPNLTFSTLTVSNMSPEDSSIYLCSVELGQAQETQYFGPGTRLLVL.